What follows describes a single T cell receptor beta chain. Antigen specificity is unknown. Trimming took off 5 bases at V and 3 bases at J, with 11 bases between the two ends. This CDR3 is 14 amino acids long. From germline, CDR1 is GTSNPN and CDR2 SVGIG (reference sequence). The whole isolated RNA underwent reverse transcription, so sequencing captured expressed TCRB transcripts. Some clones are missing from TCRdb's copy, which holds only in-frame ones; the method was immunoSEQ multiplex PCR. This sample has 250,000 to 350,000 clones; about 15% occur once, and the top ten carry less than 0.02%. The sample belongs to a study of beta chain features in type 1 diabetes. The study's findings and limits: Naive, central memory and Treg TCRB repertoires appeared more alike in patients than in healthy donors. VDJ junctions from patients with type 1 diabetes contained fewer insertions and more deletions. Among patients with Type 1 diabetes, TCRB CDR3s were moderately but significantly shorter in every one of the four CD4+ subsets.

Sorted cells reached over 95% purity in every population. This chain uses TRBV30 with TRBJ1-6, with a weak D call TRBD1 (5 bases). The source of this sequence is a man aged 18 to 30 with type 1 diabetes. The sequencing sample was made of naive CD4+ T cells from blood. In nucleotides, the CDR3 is TGTGCCTGGGGCAGACAGTTCTATAATTCACCCCTCCACTTT. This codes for CAWGRQFYNSPLHF.